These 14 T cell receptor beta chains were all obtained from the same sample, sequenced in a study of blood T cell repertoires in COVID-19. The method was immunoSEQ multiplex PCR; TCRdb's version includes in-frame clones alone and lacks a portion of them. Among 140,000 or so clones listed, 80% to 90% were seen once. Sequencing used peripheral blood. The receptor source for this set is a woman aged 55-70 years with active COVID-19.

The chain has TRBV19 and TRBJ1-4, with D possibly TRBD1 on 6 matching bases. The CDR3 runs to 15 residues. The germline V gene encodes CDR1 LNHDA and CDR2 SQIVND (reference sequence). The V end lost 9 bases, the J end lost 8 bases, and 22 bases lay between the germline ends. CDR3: CASRGGRGGREKLFF. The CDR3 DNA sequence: TGTGCCAGCCGAGGGGGGCGCGGGGGCAGAGAAAAACTGTTTTTT.

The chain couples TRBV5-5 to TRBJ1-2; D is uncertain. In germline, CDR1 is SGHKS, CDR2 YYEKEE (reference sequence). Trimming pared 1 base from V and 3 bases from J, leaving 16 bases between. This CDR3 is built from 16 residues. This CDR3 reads CASSLFSRASDYGYTF. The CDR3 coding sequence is TGTGCCAGCAGCTTGTTCTCCCGAGCTAGCGACTATGGCTACACCTTC.

CDR3 sequence: CASRGGRESVYEQYF. The CDR3 DNA reads as TGTGCCAGCAGAGGGGGAAGGGAAAGCGTCTACGAGCAGTACTTC. V gene TRBV7-9 combines with J gene TRBJ2-7, with TRBD1 as a possible D gene (6 bases). Between the trimmed V and J ends, which lost 6 bases and 3 bases, there was a span of 18 bases. Germline lookup yields CDR1 SEHNR and CDR2 FQNEAQ (reference sequence). The length of the CDR3 is 15 residues.

As DNA, the CDR3 is TGTGCCAGCAGCCGCACAGGATACGAGCAGTACTTC. Translated: CASSRTGYEQYF. The chain employs TRBV5-8 and TRBJ2-7; TRBD1 might be the D (5 bases). The V end was cut by 4 bases, the J end by 4 bases, with 9 bases between. This CDR3 contains 12 residues. Germline V lookup: CDR1 SGHTS, CDR2 YDEGEE.

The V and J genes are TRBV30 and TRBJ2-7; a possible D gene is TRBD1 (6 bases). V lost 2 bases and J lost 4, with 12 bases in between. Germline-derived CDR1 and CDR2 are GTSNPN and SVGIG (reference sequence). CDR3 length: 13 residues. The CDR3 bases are TGTGCCTGGAGTCGGGACAATCTTTACGAGCAGTACTTC. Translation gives CAWSRDNLYEQYF. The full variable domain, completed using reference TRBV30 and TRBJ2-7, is SQTIHQWPATLVQPVGSPLSLECTVEGTSNPNLYWYRQAAGRGLQLLFYSVGIGQISSEVPQNLSASRPQDRQFILSSKKLLLSDSGFYLCAWSRDNLYEQYFGPGTRLTVT.

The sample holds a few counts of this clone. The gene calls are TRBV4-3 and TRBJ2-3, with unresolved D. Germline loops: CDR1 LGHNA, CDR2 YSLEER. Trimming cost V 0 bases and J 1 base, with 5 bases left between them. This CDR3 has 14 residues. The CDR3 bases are TGCGCCAGCAGCCAAGACGTCCGCACAGATACGCAGTATTTT. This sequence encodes CASSQDVRTDTQYF.

CDR3 in amino acids: CSASAYFLGGAAYEQYF. DNA for the CDR3: TGCAGTGCTAGTGCCTACTTTTTGGGCGGGGCGGCCTACGAGCAGTACTTC. V usage is TRBV20-1 and J usage is TRBJ2-7; D might be TRBD2 (6 bases). Between the trimmed V and J ends, which lost 3 bases and 2 bases, there was a span of 23 bases. Germline assignment: CDR1 DFQATT and CDR2 SNEGSKA (reference sequence). CDR3 length: 17 residues.

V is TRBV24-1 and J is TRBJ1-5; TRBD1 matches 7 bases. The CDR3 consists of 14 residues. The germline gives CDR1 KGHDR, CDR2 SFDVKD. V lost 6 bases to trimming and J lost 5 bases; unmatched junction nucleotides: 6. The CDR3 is CATSRGGSDQPQHF. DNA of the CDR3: TGTGCCACCAGTCGAGGGGGCTCGGATCAGCCCCAGCATTTT.

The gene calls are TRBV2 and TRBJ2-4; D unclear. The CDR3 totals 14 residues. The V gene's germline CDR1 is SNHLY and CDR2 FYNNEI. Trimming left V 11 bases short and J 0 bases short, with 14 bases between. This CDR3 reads CAGTVTLAKNIQYF. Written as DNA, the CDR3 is TGTGCCGGAACAGTAACATTAGCCAAAAACATTCAGTACTTC. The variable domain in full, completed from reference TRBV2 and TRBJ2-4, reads EPEVTQTPSHQVTQMGQEVILRCVPISNHLYFYWYRQILGQKVEFLVSFYNNEISEKSEIFDDQFSVERPDGSNFTLKIRSTKLEDSAMYFCAGTVTLAKNIQYFGAGTRLSVL.

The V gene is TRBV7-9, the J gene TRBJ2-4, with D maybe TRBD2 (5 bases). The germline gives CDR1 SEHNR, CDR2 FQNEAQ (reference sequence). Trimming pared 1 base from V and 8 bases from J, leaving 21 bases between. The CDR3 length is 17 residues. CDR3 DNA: TGTGCCAGCAGCTTAGTACCCGAGGGATGGTCGATGGACATTCAGTACTTC. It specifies CASSLVPEGWSMDIQYF. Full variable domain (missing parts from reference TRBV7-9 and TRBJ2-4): DTGVSQNPRHKITKRGQNVTFRCDPISEHNRLYWYRQTLGQGPEFLTYFQNEAQLEKSRLLSDRFSAERPKGSFSTLEIQRTEQGDSAMYLCASSLVPEGWSMDIQYFGAGTRLSVL.

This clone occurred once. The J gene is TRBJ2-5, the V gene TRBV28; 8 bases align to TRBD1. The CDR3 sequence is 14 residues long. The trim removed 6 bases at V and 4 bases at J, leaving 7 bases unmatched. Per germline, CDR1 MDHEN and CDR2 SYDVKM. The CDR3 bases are TGTGCCAGCAGCCCTGACAGGGGCCCAGAGACCCAGTACTTC. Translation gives CASSPDRGPETQYF. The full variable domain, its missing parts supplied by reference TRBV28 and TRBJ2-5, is DVKVTQSSRYLVKRTGEKVFLECVQDMDHENMFWYRQDPGLGLRLIYFSYDVKMKEKGDIPEGYSVSREKKERFSLILESASTNQTSMYLCASSPDRGPETQYFGPGTRLLVL.

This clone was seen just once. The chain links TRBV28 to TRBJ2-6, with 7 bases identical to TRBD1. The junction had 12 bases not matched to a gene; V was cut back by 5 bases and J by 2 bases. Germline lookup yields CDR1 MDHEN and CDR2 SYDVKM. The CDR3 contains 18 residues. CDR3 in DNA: TGTGCCAGCAGTATCCGATCCTTCGACAGGGCTGGGGCCAACGTCCTGACTTTC. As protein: CASSIRSFDRAGANVLTF.

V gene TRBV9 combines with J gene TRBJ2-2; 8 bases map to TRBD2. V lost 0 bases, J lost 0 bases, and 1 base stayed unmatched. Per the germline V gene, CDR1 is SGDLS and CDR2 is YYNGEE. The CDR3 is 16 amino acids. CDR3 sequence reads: CASSVGSGANTGELFF. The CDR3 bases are TGTGCCAGCAGCGTAGGTAGCGGGGCGAACACCGGGGAGCTGTTTTTT.

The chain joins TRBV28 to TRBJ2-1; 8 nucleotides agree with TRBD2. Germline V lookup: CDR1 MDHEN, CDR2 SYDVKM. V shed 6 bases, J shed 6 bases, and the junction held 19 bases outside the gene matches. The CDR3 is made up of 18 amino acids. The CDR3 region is CASRRTGTRGLHLNEQFF. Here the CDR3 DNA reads TGTGCCAGCAGAAGAACCGGGACTAGAGGACTTCATCTCAATGAGCAGTTCTTC.